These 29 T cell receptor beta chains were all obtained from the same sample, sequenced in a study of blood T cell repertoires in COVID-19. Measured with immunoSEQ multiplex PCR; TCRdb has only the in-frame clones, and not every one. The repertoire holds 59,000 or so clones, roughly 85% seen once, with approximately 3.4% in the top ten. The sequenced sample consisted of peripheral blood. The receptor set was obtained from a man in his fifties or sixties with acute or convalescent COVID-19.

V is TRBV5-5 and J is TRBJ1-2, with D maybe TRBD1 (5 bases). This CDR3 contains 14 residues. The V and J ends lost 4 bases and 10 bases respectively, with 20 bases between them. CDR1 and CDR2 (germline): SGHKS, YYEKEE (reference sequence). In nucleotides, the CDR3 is TGTGCCAGCAGCCTCGAGTTTGCAGGGAGGGTCTACACCTTC. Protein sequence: CASSLEFAGRVYTF. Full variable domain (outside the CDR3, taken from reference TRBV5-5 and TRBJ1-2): DAGVTQSPTHLIKTRGQQVTLRCSPISGHKSVSWYQQVLGQGPQFIFQYYEKEERGRGNFPDRFSARQFPNYSSELNVNALLLGDSALYLCASSLEFAGRVYTFGSGTRLTVV.

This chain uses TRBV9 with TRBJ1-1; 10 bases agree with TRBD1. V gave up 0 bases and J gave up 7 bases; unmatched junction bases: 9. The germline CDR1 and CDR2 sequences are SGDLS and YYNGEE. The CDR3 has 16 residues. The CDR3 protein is CASSVDGQGGPNEAFF. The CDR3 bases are TGTGCCAGCAGCGTAGACGGACAGGGGGGGCCCAATGAAGCTTTCTTT.

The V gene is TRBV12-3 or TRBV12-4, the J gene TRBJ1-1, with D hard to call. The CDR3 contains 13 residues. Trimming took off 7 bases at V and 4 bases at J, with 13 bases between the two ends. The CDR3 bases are TGTGCCAGCACCGTACACAGCCGCACTGAAGCTTTCTTT. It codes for CASTVHSRTEAFF.

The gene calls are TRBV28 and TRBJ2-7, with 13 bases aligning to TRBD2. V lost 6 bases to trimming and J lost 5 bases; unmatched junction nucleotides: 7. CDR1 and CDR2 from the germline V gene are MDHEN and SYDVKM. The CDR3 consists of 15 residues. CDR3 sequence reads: CASSPRLAGGDEQYF. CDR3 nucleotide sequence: TGTGCCAGCAGCCCCCGACTAGCGGGAGGAGACGAGCAGTACTTC.

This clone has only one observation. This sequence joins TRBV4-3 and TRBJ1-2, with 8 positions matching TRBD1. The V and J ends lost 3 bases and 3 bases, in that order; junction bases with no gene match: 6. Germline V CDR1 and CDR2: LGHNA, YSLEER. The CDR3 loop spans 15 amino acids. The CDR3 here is CASSQIQGGDYGYTF. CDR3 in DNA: TGCGCCAGCAGCCAGATACAGGGGGGTGACTATGGCTACACCTTC.

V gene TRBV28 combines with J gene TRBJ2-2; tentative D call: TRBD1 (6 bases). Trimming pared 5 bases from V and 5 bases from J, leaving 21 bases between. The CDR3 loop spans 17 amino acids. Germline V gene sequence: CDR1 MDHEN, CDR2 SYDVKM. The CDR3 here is CASSPSRTAIHTGELFF. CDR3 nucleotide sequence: TGTGCCAGCAGTCCCTCTCGGACAGCTATTCATACCGGGGAGCTGTTTTTT.

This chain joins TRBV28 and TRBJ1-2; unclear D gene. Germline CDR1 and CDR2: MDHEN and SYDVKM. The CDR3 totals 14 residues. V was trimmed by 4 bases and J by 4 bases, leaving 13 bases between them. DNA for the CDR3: TGTGCCAGCAGTTCCGGGAACGCCGTCTATGGCTACACCTTC. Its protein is CASSSGNAVYGYTF.

The CDR3 spells CASTVGEGTYNEQFF. In DNA form, the CDR3 reads TGTGCCAGCACCGTGGGGGAGGGGACCTACAATGAGCAGTTCTTC. This chain links TRBV9 with TRBJ2-1, with 7 positions matching TRBD2. There are 15 residues in the CDR3. V dropped 6 bases and J dropped 2; count of bases not matched to a gene: 8. CDR1 is SGDLS and CDR2 is YYNGEE in the germline V gene.

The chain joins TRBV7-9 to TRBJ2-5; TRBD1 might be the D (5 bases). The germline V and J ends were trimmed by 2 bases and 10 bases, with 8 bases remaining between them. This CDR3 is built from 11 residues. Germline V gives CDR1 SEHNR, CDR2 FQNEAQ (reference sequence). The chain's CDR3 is CASSLSRVQYF. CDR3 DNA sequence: TGTGCCAGCAGCTTAAGCAGGGTCCAGTACTTC.

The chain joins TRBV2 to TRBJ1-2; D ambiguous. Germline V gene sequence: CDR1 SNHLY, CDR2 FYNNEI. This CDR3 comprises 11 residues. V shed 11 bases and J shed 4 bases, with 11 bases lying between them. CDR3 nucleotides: TGTGCCCGATGGGCCCTCTATGGCTACACCTTC. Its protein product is CARWALYGYTF.

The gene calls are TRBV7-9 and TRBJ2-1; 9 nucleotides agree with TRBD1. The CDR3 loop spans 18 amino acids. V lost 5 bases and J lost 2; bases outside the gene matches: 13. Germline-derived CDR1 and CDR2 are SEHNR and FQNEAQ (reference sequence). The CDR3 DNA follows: TGTGCCAGCAGCAATAACCCTGGTACAGGGGGCACCTACAATGAGCAGTTCTTC. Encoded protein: CASSNNPGTGGTYNEQFF.

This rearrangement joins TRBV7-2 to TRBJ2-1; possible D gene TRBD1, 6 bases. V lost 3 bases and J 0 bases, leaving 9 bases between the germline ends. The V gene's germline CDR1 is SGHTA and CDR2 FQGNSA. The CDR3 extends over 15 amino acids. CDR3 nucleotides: TGTGCCAGCAGCTTCGGGACAAACTCCTACAATGAGCAGTTCTTC. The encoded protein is CASSFGTNSYNEQFF.

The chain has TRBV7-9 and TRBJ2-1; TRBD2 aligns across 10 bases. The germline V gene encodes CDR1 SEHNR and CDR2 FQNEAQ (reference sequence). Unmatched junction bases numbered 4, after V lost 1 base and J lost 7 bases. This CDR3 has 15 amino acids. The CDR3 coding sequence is TGTGCCAGCAGCTTAGGTAGCGGGAGGTTAAATGAGCAGTTCTTC. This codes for CASSLGSGRLNEQFF.

The CDR3 here is CASSYNGVGTGELFF. Here the CDR3 DNA reads TGTGCCAGCAGTTACAACGGGGTGGGAACCGGGGAGCTGTTTTTT. The V gene is TRBV6-5, the J gene TRBJ2-2; TRBD2 is a possible D gene (5 bases). The CDR3 is 15 amino acids. The germline V gene encodes CDR1 MNHEY and CDR2 SVGAGI. V gave up 2 bases and J gave up 5 bases, with 12 bases separating them.

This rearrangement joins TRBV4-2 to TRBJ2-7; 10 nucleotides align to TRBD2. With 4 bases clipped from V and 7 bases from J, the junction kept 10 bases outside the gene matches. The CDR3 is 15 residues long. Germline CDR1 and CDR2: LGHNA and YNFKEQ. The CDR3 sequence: CASSLTSGNGEEQYF. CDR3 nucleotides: TGTGCCAGCAGCCTAACTAGCGGGAACGGGGAGGAGCAGTACTTC.

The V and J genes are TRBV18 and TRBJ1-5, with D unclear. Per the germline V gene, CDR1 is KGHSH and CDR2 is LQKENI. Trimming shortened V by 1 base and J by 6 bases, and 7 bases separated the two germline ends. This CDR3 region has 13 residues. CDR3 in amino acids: CASSPLARQPQHF. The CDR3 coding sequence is TGTGCCAGCTCACCACTGGCACGTCAGCCCCAGCATTTT. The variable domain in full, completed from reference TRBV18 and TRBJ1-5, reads NAGVMQNPRHLVRRRGQEARLRCSPMKGHSHVYWYRQLPEEGLKFMVYLQKENIIDESGMPKERFSAEFPKEGPSILRIQQVVRGDSAAYFCASSPLARQPQHFGDGTRLSIL.

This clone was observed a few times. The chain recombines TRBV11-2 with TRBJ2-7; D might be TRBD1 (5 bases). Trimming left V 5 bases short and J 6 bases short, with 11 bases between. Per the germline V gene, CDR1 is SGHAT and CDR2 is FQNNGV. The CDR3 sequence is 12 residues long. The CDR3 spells CASSQGHAEQYF. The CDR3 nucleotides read TGTGCCAGCAGCCAAGGACACGCCGAGCAGTACTTC.

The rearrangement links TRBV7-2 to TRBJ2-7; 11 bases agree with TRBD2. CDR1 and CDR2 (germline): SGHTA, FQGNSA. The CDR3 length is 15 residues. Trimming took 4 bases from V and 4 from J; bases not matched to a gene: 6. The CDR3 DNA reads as TGTGCCAGCAGCTCGACTAGCGGGACATCGTACGAGCAGTACTTC. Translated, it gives CASSSTSGTSYEQYF.

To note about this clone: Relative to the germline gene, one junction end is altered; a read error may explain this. CDR3 residues: CASSQSDRGNAEAFF. For the CDR3, the DNA is TGTGCCAGCAGCCAAAGTGACAGGGGGAACGCTGAAGCTTTCTTT. The rearrangement links TRBV3-1 (or the pseudogene TRBV3-2) to TRBJ1-1; 9 bases fit TRBD1. The CDR3 contains 15 residues. Germline loops: CDR1 LGHDT, CDR2 YNNKEL (reference sequence).

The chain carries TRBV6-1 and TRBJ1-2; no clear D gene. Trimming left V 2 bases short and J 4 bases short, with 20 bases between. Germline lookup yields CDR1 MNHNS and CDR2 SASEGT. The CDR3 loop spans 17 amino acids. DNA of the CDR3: TGTGCCAGCAGTGAAACCTTACAGCTCCTGTACTCCTATGGCTACACCTTC. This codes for CASSETLQLLYSYGYTF.

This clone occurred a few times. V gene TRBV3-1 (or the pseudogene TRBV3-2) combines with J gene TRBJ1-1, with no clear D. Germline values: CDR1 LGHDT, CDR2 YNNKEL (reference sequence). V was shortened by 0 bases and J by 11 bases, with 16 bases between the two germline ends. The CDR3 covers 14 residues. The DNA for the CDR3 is TGTGCCAGCAGCCAAGATGTCGCAGCGCGAGGGGCTTTCTTT. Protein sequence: CASSQDVAARGAFF.

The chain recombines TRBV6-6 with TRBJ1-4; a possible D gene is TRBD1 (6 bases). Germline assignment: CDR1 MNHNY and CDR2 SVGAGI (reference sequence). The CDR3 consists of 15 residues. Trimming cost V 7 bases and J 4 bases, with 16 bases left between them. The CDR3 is CASTEQGLINEKLFF. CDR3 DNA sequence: TGTGCCAGCACCGAGCAGGGGCTTATTAATGAAAAACTGTTTTTT.

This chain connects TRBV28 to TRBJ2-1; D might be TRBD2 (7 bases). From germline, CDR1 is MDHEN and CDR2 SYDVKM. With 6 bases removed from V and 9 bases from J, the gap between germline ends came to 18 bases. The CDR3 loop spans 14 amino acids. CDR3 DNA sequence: TGTGCCAGCAGCCCACCGGAGGGGGGGGGTGAGCAGTTCTTC. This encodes CASSPPEGGGEQFF. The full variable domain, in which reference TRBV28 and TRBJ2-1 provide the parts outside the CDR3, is DVKVTQSSRYLVKRTGEKVFLECVQDMDHENMFWYRQDPGLGLRLIYFSYDVKMKEKGDIPEGYSVSREKKERFSLILESASTNQTSMYLCASSPPEGGGEQFFGPGTRLTVL.

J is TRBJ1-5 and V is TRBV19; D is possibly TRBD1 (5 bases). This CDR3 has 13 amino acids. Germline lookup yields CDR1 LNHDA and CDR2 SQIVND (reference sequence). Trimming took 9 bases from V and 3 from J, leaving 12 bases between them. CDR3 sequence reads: CASAGLVNQPQHF. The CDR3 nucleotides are TGTGCCAGCGCGGGACTCGTCAATCAGCCCCAGCATTTT.

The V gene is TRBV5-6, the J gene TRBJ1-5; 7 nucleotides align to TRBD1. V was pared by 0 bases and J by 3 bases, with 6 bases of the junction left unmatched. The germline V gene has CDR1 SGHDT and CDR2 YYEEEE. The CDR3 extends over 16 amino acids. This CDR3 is CASSLAKGQYNQPQHF. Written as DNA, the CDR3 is TGTGCCAGCAGCTTGGCCAAGGGACAGTACAATCAGCCCCAGCATTTT.

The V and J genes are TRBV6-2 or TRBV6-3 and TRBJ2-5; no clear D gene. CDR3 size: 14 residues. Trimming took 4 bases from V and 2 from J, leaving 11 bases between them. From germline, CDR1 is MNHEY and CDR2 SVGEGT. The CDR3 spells CASSSLERQETQYF. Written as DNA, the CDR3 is TGTGCCAGCAGTTCCCTCGAGAGGCAAGAGACCCAGTACTTC.

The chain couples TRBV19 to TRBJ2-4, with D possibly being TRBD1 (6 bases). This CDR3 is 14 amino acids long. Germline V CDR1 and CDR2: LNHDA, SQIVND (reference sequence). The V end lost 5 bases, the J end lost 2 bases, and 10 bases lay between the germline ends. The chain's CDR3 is CASSFTGTKNIQYF. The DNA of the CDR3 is TGTGCCAGTAGTTTTACAGGGACCAAAAACATTCAGTACTTC.

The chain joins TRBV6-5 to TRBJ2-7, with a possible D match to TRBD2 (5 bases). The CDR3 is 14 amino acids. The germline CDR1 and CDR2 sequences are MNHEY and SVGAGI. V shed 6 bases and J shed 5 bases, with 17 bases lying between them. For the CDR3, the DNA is TGTGCCAGCAGCCAAGGATCCTCGGGAAACGAGCAGTACTTC. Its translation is CASSQGSSGNEQYF.

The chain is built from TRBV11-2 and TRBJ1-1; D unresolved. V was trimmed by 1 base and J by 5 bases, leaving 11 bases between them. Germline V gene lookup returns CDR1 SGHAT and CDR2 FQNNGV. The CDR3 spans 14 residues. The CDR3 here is CASSLGRTVTEAFF. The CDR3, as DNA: TGTGCCAGCAGCTTAGGGAGGACGGTGACTGAAGCTTTCTTT.